This passage covers 30 T cell receptor beta chains from one sample sequenced in a study of blood T cells in healthy people across ages. Sample-barcoded 5' priming and a J-beta primer mix drove a second PCR of roughly 6 to 12 cycles. TCRdb re-analysed the 5' RACE reads in MiXCR, keeping a single row per CDR3 protein. The sample contains about a million distinct CDR3 sequences, 45% to 60% of which appear only once. The source material was blood. These receptors all stem from a woman aged 55-75 years in good health.

The chain has TRBV20-1 and TRBJ2-7; no clear D gene. Trimming took off 1 base at V and 3 bases at J, with 13 bases between the two ends. The CDR3 consists of 14 residues. The V gene's germline CDR1 is DFQATT and CDR2 SNEGSKA (reference sequence). CDR3: CSARGTGFYYEQYF. The CDR3 region has the DNA TGCAGTGCTAGAGGAACTGGGTTTTACTACGAGCAGTACTTC.

V gene TRBV7-2 combines with J gene TRBJ1-5; a weak D match, TRBD1 (6 bases). The V and J ends lost 5 bases and 9 bases respectively, with 20 bases between them. CDR1 is SGHTA and CDR2 is FQGNSA in the germline V gene. The CDR3 has 15 residues. The CDR3 nucleotides read TGTGCCAGCAGCCAGACAGGTGGGATGGATTGGCCCCAGCATTTT. As protein: CASSQTGGMDWPQHF.

The V and J genes are TRBV20-1 and TRBJ1-1; a possible D gene is TRBD1 (5 bases). CDR1 and CDR2 from the germline V gene are DFQATT and SNEGSKA (reference sequence). The V end lost 3 bases, the J end lost 3 bases, and 11 bases lay between the germline ends. The CDR3 is 13 amino acids. The CDR3 DNA follows: TGCAGTGCTAGCCCCGGGGGGGACACTGAAGCTTTCTTT. Translation gives CSASPGGDTEAFF.

This clonotype was detected once. The chain employs TRBV12-3 or TRBV12-4 and TRBJ2-5, with D maybe TRBD2 (5 bases). The CDR3 sequence is 14 residues long. V shed 3 bases and J shed 11 bases, with 19 bases lying between them. The CDR3 is CASSFSSALNEQYF. CDR3 sequence (DNA): TGTGCCAGCAGTTTCAGTAGCGCCCTAAATGAGCAGTACTTC.

The chain carries TRBV28 and TRBJ1-2; no firm D call. V was cut by 6 bases and J by 1 base, with 9 bases left in between. The CDR3 contains 13 residues. Germline V CDR1 and CDR2: MDHEN, SYDVKM. In nucleotides, the CDR3 is TGTGCCAGCAGGTCTGGGCTTAACTATGGCTACACCTTC. This gives the protein CASRSGLNYGYTF.

This chain connects TRBV6-5 to TRBJ2-6; 10 bases agree with TRBD1. There are 18 residues in the CDR3. With 4 bases clipped from V and 1 base from J, the junction kept 7 bases outside the gene matches. The germline V gene encodes CDR1 MNHEY and CDR2 SVGAGI. CDR3 loop: CASSSRDRGSSGANVLTF. The CDR3, as DNA: TGTGCCAGCAGTTCCCGGGACAGGGGTTCTTCTGGGGCCAACGTCCTGACTTTC.

The chain links TRBV20-1 to TRBJ2-7, with a possible D match to TRBD1 (5 bases). CDR1 and CDR2 from the germline V gene are DFQATT and SNEGSKA (reference sequence). V was trimmed by 5 bases and J by 2 bases, leaving 10 bases between them. The CDR3 loop spans 12 amino acids. This chain's CDR3 is CSAGQVTYEQYF. CDR3 nucleotides: TGCAGTGCTGGACAAGTTACCTACGAGCAGTACTTC.

This clonotype was picked up a small number of times. This chain joins TRBV2 and TRBJ2-7, with TRBD2 identical over 10 bases. V lost 5 bases to trimming and J lost 5 bases; unmatched junction nucleotides: 3. Germline CDR1 is SNHLY and CDR2 is FYNNEI. The CDR3 loop spans 13 amino acids. The CDR3 loop reads CASSSGRVHEQYF. In DNA, the CDR3 is TGTGCCAGCAGTAGCGGGAGGGTGCACGAGCAGTACTTC.

This clonotype was detected only a few times. The V gene is TRBV27, the J gene TRBJ2-2, with 7 positions matching TRBD2. Unmatched junction bases numbered 3, after V lost 5 bases and J lost 6 bases. The CDR3 contains 13 residues. Per the germline V gene, CDR1 is MNHEY and CDR2 is SMNVEV (reference sequence). The CDR3 DNA reads as TGTGCCAGCAGTGTGGCGGGAGCCGGGGAGCTGTTTTTT. As protein: CASSVAGAGELFF.

This clonotype was recorded at least ten times. The junction does not match germline at one end; this may be a read error. The chain uses TRBV12-3 or TRBV12-4 and TRBJ2-5; D is uncertain. The CDR3 length is 11 residues. The CDR3 reads CASSLEETQYF. CDR3 coding DNA: TGTGCCAGCAGCTTAGAAGAGACCCAGTACTTC.

The genes are TRBV6-1 and TRBJ2-3, with 10 bases aligning to TRBD2. V was clipped by 8 bases and J by 3 bases; unmatched bases: 14. CDR1 and CDR2 (germline): MNHNS, SASEGT. The CDR3 spans 17 residues. CDR3 in amino acids: CASSPGAGGGRTDTQYF. The DNA for the CDR3 is TGTGCCAGCTCGCCGGGAGCGGGAGGGGGAAGGACAGATACGCAGTATTTT.

This chain links TRBV20-1 with TRBJ2-1, with 11 bases aligning to TRBD2. This CDR3 comprises 16 residues. CDR1 is DFQATT and CDR2 is SNEGSKA in the germline V gene (reference sequence). Trimming took 8 bases from V and 7 from J; bases not matched to a gene: 16. In DNA form, the CDR3 reads TGCAGTCCGAGAGGACTAGCGGGCTTCGGTGGGAATGAGCAGTTCTTC. Translating gives CSPRGLAGFGGNEQFF.

The genes are TRBV29-1 and TRBJ2-1; tentatively, D is TRBD2 (5 bases). V dropped 7 bases and J dropped 8 bases, with 15 bases sitting between them. The V gene's germline CDR1 is SQVTM and CDR2 ANQGSEA. The CDR3 consists of 12 residues. CDR3 coding DNA: TGCAGCGGCGGACTGGCGAGGGATGAGCAGTTCTTC. This codes for CSGGLARDEQFF.

This clonotype was observed many times. This sequence joins TRBV20-1 and TRBJ1-5, with unresolved D. CDR1 DFQATT and CDR2 SNEGSKA come from the germline V gene (reference sequence). The CDR3 has 13 amino acids. V dropped 3 bases and J dropped 4 bases, with 10 bases sitting between them. CDR3 sequence (DNA): TGCAGTGCTAGTAACAGACCAAATCAGCCCCAGCATTTT. Translating it yields CSASNRPNQPQHF.

The chain has TRBV5-1 and TRBJ2-4, with 7 bases aligning to TRBD1. The CDR3 totals 13 residues. Germline V gene sequence: CDR1 SGHRS, CDR2 YFSETQ. The J segment lost 5 bases and the V segment lost 4 bases, leaving 3 bases of the junction unmatched. The CDR3 spells CASSEGQQNIQYF. Here the CDR3 DNA reads TGCGCCAGCAGCGAGGGACAGCAAAACATTCAGTACTTC. Full variable domain (missing parts from reference TRBV5-1 and TRBJ2-4): KAGVTQTPRYLIKTRGQQVTLSCSPISGHRSVSWYQQTPGQGLQFLFEYFSETQRNKGNFPGRFSGRQFSNSRSEMNVSTLELGDSALYLCASSEGQQNIQYFGAGTRLSVL.

The chain combines TRBV28 with TRBJ2-4; a possible D gene is TRBD2 (6 bases). This CDR3 has 13 residues. Germline V gives CDR1 MDHEN, CDR2 SYDVKM. V shed 7 bases and J shed 6 bases, with 13 bases lying between them. CDR3 nucleotides: TGTGCCAGCAAGCAGGCGGGACCAAACATTCAGTACTTC. Residues: CASKQAGPNIQYF.

This chain connects TRBV20-1 to TRBJ2-3, with TRBD2 identical over 11 bases. Germline-derived CDR1 and CDR2 are DFQATT and SNEGSKA (reference sequence). This CDR3 is 16 amino acids long. V lost 5 bases and J lost 4; bases outside the gene matches: 11. The CDR3 DNA reads TGCAGTGCTCCTATCAGACTAGCGGGATGGGCAGATACGCAGTATTTT. Translation gives CSAPIRLAGWADTQYF.

V is TRBV7-2 and J is TRBJ1-5; TRBD1 might be the D (6 bases). The CDR3 is 14 amino acids. V gave up 5 bases and J gave up 1 base, with 9 bases separating them. In germline, CDR1 is SGHTA, CDR2 FQGNSA. CDR3 loop: CASSGGQSNQPQHF. CDR3 sequence (DNA): TGTGCCAGCAGCGGAGGACAGAGCAATCAGCCCCAGCATTTT.

The rearrangement joins TRBV21-1 to TRBJ2-3; TRBD1 is the table's D call, not checked against the DNA. TRBV21-1 is reported as a pseudogene. The CDR3 covers 17 residues. The CDR3, as DNA: TGTGCCAGCAGCAAAGTCCGCCGGGCCGGGGTTGTAGATACGCAGTATTTT. It codes for CASSKVRRAGVVDTQYF.

V and J are TRBV15 and TRBJ2-3, with D unclear. The germline CDR1 and CDR2 sequences are LNHNV and YYDKDF (reference sequence). CDR3 length: 14 residues. Deletions cut 11 bases from V and 0 bases from J, with 15 bases between. The CDR3 region has the DNA TGTGCCGCGACCTCCGGATTTAGCACAGATACGCAGTATTTT. The encoded protein is CAATSGFSTDTQYF.

About this clonotype itself: The junction departs from germline at one end; a sequencing error may be responsible. The chain couples TRBV2 to TRBJ1-2; a weak D match, TRBD1 (6 bases). The germline CDR1 and CDR2 sequences are SNHLY and FYNNEI. The CDR3 extends over 13 amino acids. As DNA, the CDR3 is TGTGCCAGCAGCGGGGACAACAACTATGGCTACATCTTC. Amino acid sequence: CASSGDNNYGYIF.

The chain is built from TRBV10-3 and TRBJ2-7; no firm D call. V lost 4 bases, J lost 3 bases, and 10 bases lay in between. The CDR3 is 13 amino acids. Germline lookup yields CDR1 ENHRY and CDR2 SYGVKD. The CDR3 sequence: CAISGYKDYEQYF. The DNA of the CDR3 is TGTGCCATCAGTGGGTATAAGGACTACGAGCAGTACTTC.

This clonotype was detected once. The J gene is TRBJ2-1, the V gene TRBV20-1; 7 nucleotides agree with TRBD2. Germline V gene sequence: CDR1 DFQATT, CDR2 SNEGSKA (reference sequence). The CDR3 has 15 amino acids. V shed 2 bases and J 9 bases; nucleotides not matched to a gene: 13. The CDR3 DNA reads as TGCAGTGCTAGACCGACTAGCCTTCCTTTCGGTGAGCAGTTCTTC. It yields the protein CSARPTSLPFGEQFF.

The table lists this clonotype with a count of one. The chain uses TRBV6-5 and TRBJ1-2, with TRBD1 matching 8 bases. This CDR3 has 15 amino acids. The germline V gene encodes CDR1 MNHEY and CDR2 SVGAGI. V gave up 6 bases and J gave up 6 bases; unmatched junction bases: 12. The CDR3 DNA follows: TGTGCCAGCAGCCCTAGGCGGACAGGGAGGGATGGCTACACCTTC. Protein: CASSPRRTGRDGYTF.

This clonotype turned up a few times. V is TRBV29-1 and J is TRBJ2-7; D is uncertain. This CDR3 comprises 12 residues. Per germline, CDR1 SQVTM and CDR2 ANQGSEA. Trimming removed 4 bases from V and 0 bases from J, with 7 bases in between. CDR3 bases: TGCAGCGTTGTCACTCACTCCTACGAGCAGTACTTC. It codes for CSVVTHSYEQYF.

The chain couples TRBV2 to TRBJ1-2; D is undetermined. Trimming removed 6 bases at V and 8 bases at J, with 16 bases between. In germline, CDR1 is SNHLY, CDR2 FYNNEI. The CDR3 has 13 amino acids. For the CDR3, the DNA is TGTGCCAGCAGAGTCACGGTGGAGCCAGGCTACACCTTC. Translated: CASRVTVEPGYTF.

V is TRBV7-9 and J is TRBJ2-1; 7 bases match TRBD2. The V gene end was trimmed by 8 bases and the J gene end by 6 bases; junction bases not matched to a gene: 1. Germline CDR1 and CDR2: SEHNR and FQNEAQ (reference sequence). This CDR3 contains 11 residues. The CDR3 sequence: CASGTINEQFF. CDR3 nucleotides: TGTGCCAGCGGGACTATCAATGAGCAGTTCTTC.

The V call is TRBV28, the J call TRBJ2-1; 10 bases are shared with TRBD1. The CDR3 runs 18 residues. Germline CDR1 is MDHEN and CDR2 is SYDVKM. V shed 5 bases, J shed 2 bases, and the junction held 12 bases outside the gene matches. This CDR3 reads CASSSSSSGTGAYNEQFF. CDR3 sequence (DNA): TGTGCCAGCAGTAGTTCTTCCTCTGGGACAGGGGCCTACAATGAGCAGTTCTTC.

V usage is TRBV5-1 and J usage is TRBJ2-1; D is ambiguous. The V and J ends lost 1 base and 10 bases respectively, with 9 bases between them. The CDR3 runs 12 residues. Germline CDR1 is SGHRS and CDR2 is YFSETQ. CDR3 coding DNA: TGCGCCAGCAGCTTGTGGGGTCCCGAGCAGTTCTTC. This translates into CASSLWGPEQFF. Based on the CDR3 plus reference TRBV5-1 and TRBJ2-1, the full variable domain is KAGVTQTPRYLIKTRGQQVTLSCSPISGHRSVSWYQQTPGQGLQFLFEYFSETQRNKGNFPGRFSGRQFSNSRSEMNVSTLELGDSALYLCASSLWGPEQFFGPGTRLTVL.

This clonotype turned up a few times. This chain uses TRBV4-3 with TRBJ2-3, with TRBD1 as a possible D gene (6 bases). Germline CDR1 and CDR2: LGHNA and YSLEER. V dropped 0 bases and J dropped 7 bases, with 14 bases sitting between them. The CDR3 runs 15 residues. The DNA of the CDR3 is TGCGCCAGCAGCCAAGATCTGGGGGCGCCGAATACGCAGTATTTT. It yields the protein CASSQDLGAPNTQYF.